Shown below are 20 T cell receptor beta chains from a single sample sequenced in a study of T cell responses to AZD1222 COVID-19 vaccine. Repertoires were generated with immunoSEQ multiplex PCR, while TCRdb's copy carries only in-frame clones and drops some. The table has more than 110,000 clones, roughly 89% seen once. Sequenced material: peripheral blood, taken on day 0 of AZD1222 vaccination. The receptors derive from an adult in good health.

V and J are TRBV3-1 (or the pseudogene TRBV3-2) and TRBJ2-2; D unclear. The CDR3 sequence is 13 residues long. Trimming shortened V by 4 bases and J by 2 bases, and 5 bases separated the two germline ends. Per the germline V gene, CDR1 is LGHDT and CDR2 is YNNKEL (reference sequence). CDR3 sequence reads: CASSRFNTGELFF. CDR3 DNA: TGTGCCAGCAGCCGTTTTAACACCGGGGAGCTGTTTTTT.

The rearrangement links TRBV28 to TRBJ2-5; 13 nucleotides match TRBD2. The CDR3 runs 16 residues. Per germline, CDR1 MDHEN and CDR2 SYDVKM. J lost 2 bases, V lost 4 bases, and 4 bases had no gene match. Written as DNA, the CDR3 is TGTGCCAGCAGTTCGACTAGCGGGAGGTTACAAGAGACCCAGTACTTC. Protein product: CASSSTSGRLQETQYF. Filled out from reference TRBV28 and TRBJ2-5, the complete variable domain reads DVKVTQSSRYLVKRTGEKVFLECVQDMDHENMFWYRQDPGLGLRLIYFSYDVKMKEKGDIPEGYSVSREKKERFSLILESASTNQTSMYLCASSSTSGRLQETQYFGPGTRLLVL.

This clone was detected once. The V call is TRBV6-2 or TRBV6-3, the J call TRBJ1-6; D gene ambiguous. Looked up from germline, CDR1 is MNHEY and CDR2 is SVGEGT. CDR3 length: 16 amino acids. Deletions cut 1 base from V and 7 bases from J, with 14 bases between. CDR3 protein: CASSYLPPPGNSPLHF. In DNA form, the CDR3 reads TGTGCCAGCAGTTACTTGCCGCCCCCAGGCAATTCACCCCTCCACTTT.

The J gene is TRBJ2-7, the V gene TRBV11-3, with 12 bases lining up with TRBD2. V lost 0 bases and J lost 2; bases outside the gene matches: 2. There are 16 residues in the CDR3. CDR1 and CDR2 from the germline V gene are SGHNT and YENEEA. As DNA, the CDR3 is TGTGCCAGCAGCTTAGATTCTAGCGGGAGGGCCTACGAGCAGTACTTC. As protein: CASSLDSSGRAYEQYF.

J is TRBJ2-3 and V is TRBV19; the match to TRBD2 covers 8 bases. The CDR3 length is 12 residues. Germline CDR1 and CDR2: LNHDA and SQIVND (reference sequence). V lost 5 bases, J lost 14 bases, and 9 bases stayed unmatched. CDR3 in amino acids: CASSSSGGAAYF. As DNA, the CDR3 is TGTGCCAGTAGTTCCAGCGGGGGAGCTGCGTATTTT. Based on the CDR3 plus reference TRBV19 and TRBJ2-3, the full variable domain is DGGITQSPKYLFRKEGQNVTLSCEQNLNHDAMYWYRQDPGQGLRLIYYSQIVNDFQKGDIAEGYSVSREKKESFPLTVTSAQKNPTAFYLCASSSSGGAAYFGPGTRLTVL.

The table lists this clone with a few counts. The V and J genes are TRBV7-2 and TRBJ1-1; D not certain. The germline V gene encodes CDR1 SGHTA and CDR2 FQGNSA. V was cut by 2 bases and J by 7 bases, with 2 bases left in between. The CDR3 extends over 10 amino acids. The CDR3 loop reads CASSLSEAFF. CDR3 DNA: TGTGCCAGCAGCTTAAGTGAAGCTTTCTTT.

V usage is TRBV27 and J usage is TRBJ2-7, with 10 bases matching TRBD2. The CDR3 has 14 amino acids. With V trimmed by 2 bases and J by 6 bases, 4 bases remained unmatched. CDR1 and CDR2 (germline): MNHEY, SMNVEV (reference sequence). CDR3 bases: TGTGCCAGCAGTTTACTAGCGGGAGTCAGCGAGCAGTACTTC. Translated: CASSLLAGVSEQYF.

The V and J genes are TRBV6-2 or TRBV6-3 and TRBJ2-1; 13 positions match TRBD2. V was pared by 6 bases and J by 8 bases, with 7 bases of the junction left unmatched. CDR1 and CDR2 (germline): MNHEY, SVGEGT. CDR3 length: 15 amino acids. The CDR3 loop is CASSLRLAGGDEQFF. In DNA form, the CDR3 reads TGTGCCAGCAGCCTCAGACTAGCGGGAGGTGATGAGCAGTTCTTC.

V usage is TRBV28 and J usage is TRBJ2-2, with 10 bases fitting TRBD1. V gave up 5 bases and J gave up 3 bases; unmatched junction bases: 3. CDR1 and CDR2 (germline): MDHEN, SYDVKM. The CDR3 length is 15 residues. The CDR3 is CASSGGTGDTGELFF. DNA of the CDR3: TGTGCCAGCAGTGGCGGGACAGGGGACACCGGGGAGCTGTTTTTT.

This chain links TRBV30 with TRBJ1-3, with TRBD1 matching 10 bases. Per the germline V gene, CDR1 is GTSNPN and CDR2 is SVGIG (reference sequence). CDR3 size: 16 residues. V lost 1 base and J lost 7; bases outside the gene matches: 10. The chain's CDR3 is CAWSGLDRGYSNTIYF. DNA of the CDR3: TGTGCCTGGAGTGGCCTGGACAGGGGGTATTCGAACACCATATATTTT.

This clone was observed once. The CDR3 region has the DNA TGTGCCAGCAGCTTTGGGGGCAGGGGCTCCTACGAGCAGTACTTC. Translation gives CASSFGGRGSYEQYF. This chain links TRBV11-2 with TRBJ2-7, with a tentative D call TRBD1 (6 bases). Per germline, CDR1 SGHAT and CDR2 FQNNGV. Trimming removed 3 bases from V and 0 bases from J, with 12 bases in between. This CDR3 comprises 15 residues.

The chain recombines TRBV7-9 with TRBJ2-1, with 7 bases lining up with TRBD2. Per germline, CDR1 SEHNR and CDR2 FQNEAQ (reference sequence). CDR3 length equals 15 residues. V gave up 4 bases and J gave up 4 bases; unmatched junction bases: 7. CDR3 sequence (DNA): TGTGCCAGCAGCTCCGAGACTAGCCCGTACAATGAGCAGTTCTTC. Translation gives CASSSETSPYNEQFF.

The chain is built from TRBV28 and TRBJ1-2, with 7 bases that match TRBD1. CDR3 length: 15 residues. The V gene end was trimmed by 4 bases and the J gene end by 8 bases; junction bases not matched to a gene: 13. Germline-derived CDR1 and CDR2 are MDHEN and SYDVKM. CDR3 DNA: TGTGCCAGCAGTTACCGAACGACAGGGCGGTGGGGCTACACCTTC. It is translated as CASSYRTTGRWGYTF.

The chain combines TRBV28 with TRBJ1-1, with TRBD1 as a possible D gene (6 bases). In germline, CDR1 is MDHEN, CDR2 SYDVKM. The germline V and J ends were trimmed by 5 bases and 0 bases, with 13 bases remaining between them. The CDR3 extends over 15 amino acids. CDR3 DNA sequence: TGTGCCAGCAGTCCCTTATGGGGGCTGAACACTGAAGCTTTCTTT. Residues: CASSPLWGLNTEAFF.

The V call is TRBV7-2, the J call TRBJ2-3; D might be TRBD2 (5 bases). Germline CDR1 SGHTA, CDR2 FQGNSA. The length of the CDR3 is 15 residues. Trimming removed 2 bases at V and 3 bases at J, with 12 bases between. The CDR3 nucleotides read TGTGCCAGCAGCTTACGGGATTTGTTGACAGATACGCAGTATTTT. As protein: CASSLRDLLTDTQYF. The variable domain in full, with the rest retrieved from reference TRBV7-2 and TRBJ2-3, is GAGVSQSPSNKVTEKGKDVELRCDPISGHTALYWYRQSLGQGLEFLIYFQGNSAPDKSGLPSDRFSAERTGGSVSTLTIQRTQQEDSAVYLCASSLRDLLTDTQYFGPGTRLTVL.

Written as DNA, the CDR3 is TGCGCCAGCAGCCATGTCGGGACTAGGGGAGACAATGAGCAGTTCTTC. As protein: CASSHVGTRGDNEQFF. V and J are TRBV4-1 and TRBJ2-1; TRBD2 aligns across 8 bases. Unmatched junction bases numbered 9, after V lost 3 bases and J lost 5 bases. The CDR3 is 16 amino acids. Germline V CDR1 and CDR2: MGHRA, YSYEKL.

This chain connects TRBV7-9 to TRBJ2-2; 8 bases are a match to TRBD2. The CDR3 runs 16 residues. J was trimmed by 1 base and V by 5 bases; bases with no gene match: 6. Looked up from germline, CDR1 is SEHNR and CDR2 is FQNEAQ (reference sequence). CDR3 coding DNA: TGTGCCAGCAGCACCTCTACTAGCGGGAACACCGGGGAGCTGTTTTTT. Protein sequence: CASSTSTSGNTGELFF.

The chain joins TRBV4-1 to TRBJ2-7; D unresolved. The CDR3 is made up of 15 amino acids. The V end was cut by 0 bases, the J end by 0 bases, with 9 bases between. Per germline, CDR1 MGHRA and CDR2 YSYEKL. CDR3 in amino acids: CASSQESFSSYEQYF. As DNA, the CDR3 is TGCGCCAGCAGCCAAGAGTCCTTCAGCTCCTACGAGCAGTACTTC.

The chain uses TRBV19 and TRBJ2-1, with 8 bases that match TRBD2. Germline V gives CDR1 LNHDA, CDR2 SQIVND (reference sequence). The CDR3 loop spans 17 amino acids. J lost 0 bases, V lost 4 bases, and 8 bases had no gene match. The CDR3 DNA is TGTGCCAGTAGTAGGGCTGGGACTAGGAGCTCCTACAATGAGCAGTTCTTC. Amino acids: CASSRAGTRSSYNEQFF.

This chain uses TRBV4-3 with TRBJ2-3; 8 nucleotides agree with TRBD1. V shed 0 bases and J 5 bases; nucleotides not matched to a gene: 4. CDR3 length: 15 residues. The germline CDR1 and CDR2 sequences are LGHNA and YSLEER. The chain's CDR3 is CASSQDRGRKDTQYF. CDR3 bases: TGCGCCAGCAGCCAAGACAGGGGGCGAAAAGATACGCAGTATTTT.